Presented here are 16 T cell receptor beta chains from one specimen sequenced in a study of blood T cell repertoires in COVID-19. Only in-frame clones appear in the TCRdb table, and some are missing; sequencing was by immunoSEQ multiplex PCR. The table includes roughly 120,000 clones, roughly 90% detected once. Sequencing was done on a sample of peripheral blood. These TCRs come from a human donor in a cohort sampled during active COVID-19.

The chain links TRBV9 to TRBJ2-5; TRBD2 aligns across 15 bases. CDR1 SGDLS and CDR2 YYNGEE come from the germline V gene. The V gene end was trimmed by 4 bases and the J gene end by 5 bases; junction bases not matched to a gene: 9. The CDR3 has 17 amino acids. CDR3 DNA: TGTGCCAGCAGCTCAGGACTAGCGGGAGGGGACGGGGAGACCCAGTACTTC. Encoded protein: CASSSGLAGGDGETQYF.

This clone was seen a single time. The V and J genes are TRBV28 and TRBJ2-1; D remains ambiguous. V lost 9 bases and J lost 7, with 7 bases in between. Germline V gives CDR1 MDHEN, CDR2 SYDVKM. The CDR3 is made up of 10 amino acids. The CDR3 spells CASSRNEQFF. The CDR3 coding sequence is TGTGCCAGTTCGCGGAATGAGCAGTTCTTC.

With regard to this clone: A read error may account for a junction end that differs from germline. V usage is TRBV15 and J usage is TRBJ2-3, with D tentatively TRBD2 (5 bases). Per the germline V gene, CDR1 is LNHNV and CDR2 is YYDKDF (reference sequence). The CDR3 is made up of 16 amino acids. The CDR3 sequence: CVTSERKRSSTDTQYF. The CDR3 coding sequence is TGTGTCACCAGCGAACGGAAGCGGTCCTCCACAGATACGCAGTATTTT.

The chain has TRBV12-3 or TRBV12-4 and TRBJ1-4; D remains unclear. V lost 8 bases and J 1 base, leaving 5 bases between the germline ends. This CDR3 contains 12 residues. The CDR3 loop is CASLRTNEKLFF. CDR3 nucleotide sequence: TGTGCCAGCCTGAGAACTAATGAAAAACTGTTTTTT.

The chain combines TRBV2 with TRBJ2-4, with TRBD2 matching 8 bases. The V gene's germline CDR1 is SNHLY and CDR2 FYNNEI. CDR3 length equals 16 residues. V shed 2 bases and J 4 bases; nucleotides not matched to a gene: 7. The CDR3 sequence: CASSEKVAGPKNIQYF. CDR3 coding DNA: TGTGCCAGCAGTGAAAAGGTAGCGGGACCTAAAAACATTCAGTACTTC.

This chain uses TRBV5-1 with TRBJ2-5; D gene unclear. Germline V gene lookup returns CDR1 SGHRS and CDR2 YFSETQ. The germline V and J ends were trimmed by 4 bases and 1 base, with 5 bases remaining between them. The CDR3 covers 12 residues. CDR3 sequence reads: CASSVLQETQYF. The CDR3 DNA is TGCGCCAGCAGCGTACTCCAAGAGACCCAGTACTTC.

This rearrangement joins TRBV7-8 to TRBJ1-5; no definite D call. The germline CDR1 and CDR2 sequences are SGHVS and FQNEAQ. The CDR3 has 14 amino acids. Trimming removed 1 base at V and 12 bases at J, with 16 bases between. The CDR3 DNA follows: TGTGCCAGCAGCTTAGGGCCCGAGTTCGAGGTCCAGCATTTT. Translated, it gives CASSLGPEFEVQHF.

The J gene is TRBJ2-5, the V gene TRBV11-2; TRBD1 might be the D (5 bases). The V end lost 5 bases, the J end lost 7 bases, and 17 bases lay between the germline ends. Looked up from germline, CDR1 is SGHAT and CDR2 is FQNNGV. This CDR3 region has 14 residues. For the CDR3, the DNA is TGTGCCAGCAGCCCCATAGTGGGGCGAGGGACCCAGTACTTC. It specifies CASSPIVGRGTQYF.

This clone was seen only a few times. The chain links TRBV6-7 to TRBJ1-5, with D possibly being TRBD1 (5 bases). TRBV6-7 is placed among ORFs of uncertain function. The ends were cut back, 6 bases at V and 6 bases at J, with 12 bases in the middle. The CDR3 covers 13 residues. Written as DNA, the CDR3 is TGTGCCAGCAGCGCCGAAGGGGTTCAGCCCCAGCATTTT. Translated: CASSAEGVQPQHF.

The gene calls are TRBV5-4 and TRBJ1-1; D call uncertain. CDR3 length: 13 amino acids. Germline V gene data show CDR1 as SGHNT and CDR2 as YYREEE (reference sequence). Deletions cut 0 bases from V and 3 bases from J, with 6 bases between. CDR3 sequence reads: CASSLDRDTEAFF. For the CDR3, the DNA is TGTGCCAGCAGCTTGGATCGGGACACTGAAGCTTTCTTT.

The V call is TRBV19, the J call TRBJ1-5, with TRBD1 as a possible D gene (5 bases). There are 14 residues in the CDR3. The germline CDR1 and CDR2 sequences are LNHDA and SQIVND (reference sequence). V shed 3 bases and J shed 2 bases, with 8 bases lying between them. The CDR3 region is CASSISTGNQPQHF. CDR3 nucleotides: TGTGCCAGTAGTATTTCGACAGGCAATCAGCCCCAGCATTTT.

This chain connects TRBV25-1 to TRBJ2-7, with a weak D call TRBD1 (5 bases). Trimming left V 6 bases short and J 1 base short, with 22 bases between. Germline V gene data show CDR1 as MGHDK and CDR2 as SYGVNS. The CDR3 sequence is 17 residues long. The CDR3 sequence: CASRAKRGQDGSYEQYF. The DNA for the CDR3 is TGTGCCAGCAGGGCTAAAAGGGGCCAGGACGGATCCTACGAGCAGTACTTC.

The V gene is TRBV27, the J gene TRBJ1-2, with a tentative D call TRBD1 (5 bases). Germline-derived CDR1 and CDR2 are MNHEY and SMNVEV (reference sequence). This CDR3 spans 15 amino acids. Trimming stripped 8 bases from V and 5 bases from J, with 21 bases between. CDR3: CASGGEGTGEYGYTF. For the CDR3, the DNA is TGTGCCAGCGGGGGGGAGGGAACAGGCGAATATGGCTACACCTTC.

The chain recombines TRBV21-1 with TRBJ2-7; no check of the table's D call, TRBD1, against the DNA was made. TRBV21-1 is a recognized pseudogene. CDR3 size: 14 residues. CDR3: CASSYRDRGVEQYF. For the CDR3, the DNA is TGTGCCAGCAGCTACCGGGACAGGGGCGTCGAGCAGTACTTC.

This chain uses TRBV24-1 with TRBJ2-5, with TRBD2 identical over 9 bases. Germline CDR1 is KGHDR and CDR2 is SFDVKD. This CDR3 spans 18 amino acids. The V and J ends lost 8 bases and 2 bases, in that order; junction bases with no gene match: 17. The CDR3 nucleotides are TGTGCCACCATGGAGGCGGGAGGGCCGCCCCTTAATCAAGAGACCCAGTACTTC. Protein sequence: CATMEAGGPPLNQETQYF.

This clone was detected once. The rearrangement links TRBV29-1 to TRBJ2-7; 9 bases match TRBD2. The junction had 17 bases not matched to a gene; V was cut back by 0 bases and J by 2 bases. The CDR3 has 19 residues. Germline V gene lookup returns CDR1 SQVTM and CDR2 ANQGSEA. DNA of the CDR3: TGCAGCGTTGAAGATAGCCGGCTAGCGGGATCGGGTTCCCCCTACGAGCAGTACTTC. This translates into CSVEDSRLAGSGSPYEQYF.